The TCR beta chain under discussion was sequenced for a study of radiotherapy plus CTLA-4 blockade in lung cancer. Study summary: Disease control reached over 30%, with objective responses in approximately 17%.

Sequencing was performed with immunoSEQ multiplex PCR; in TCRdb, only in-frame clones are kept and a portion is missing. There are approximately 52,000 clones in the sample; 70% to 80% occur only once, and 8.5% lies in the top ten. Between the trimmed V and J ends, which lost 6 bases and 0 bases, there was a span of 11 bases. CDR3 length: 14 amino acids. Germline V gene sequence: CDR1 MGHDK, CDR2 SYGVNS. The receptor was derived from a human donor with non-small cell lung cancer who had a complete response to radiotherapy plus ipilimumab. Here the sequenced sample was peripheral blood, taken from a patient treated with radiotherapy plus ipilimumab. The genes are TRBV25-1 and TRBJ1-1, with a possible D match to TRBD1 (5 bases). The CDR3 loop reads CASSSTGMNTEAFF. CDR3 DNA: TGTGCCAGCAGCTCAACAGGAATGAACACTGAAGCTTTCTTT.